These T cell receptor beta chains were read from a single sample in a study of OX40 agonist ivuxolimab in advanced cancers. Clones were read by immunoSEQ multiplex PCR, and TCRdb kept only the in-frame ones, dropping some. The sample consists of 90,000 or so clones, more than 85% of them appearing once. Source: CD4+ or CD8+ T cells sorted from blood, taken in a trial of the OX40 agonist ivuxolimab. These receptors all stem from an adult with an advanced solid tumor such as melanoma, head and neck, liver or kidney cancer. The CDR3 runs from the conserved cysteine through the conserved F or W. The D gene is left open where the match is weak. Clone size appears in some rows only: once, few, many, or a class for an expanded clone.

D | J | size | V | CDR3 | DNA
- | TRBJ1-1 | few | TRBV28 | CASSLRREAFF | TGTGCCAGCAGTTTAAGGCGTGAAGCTTTCTTT
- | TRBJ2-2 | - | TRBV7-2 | CASSRRRGANTGELFF | TGTGCCAGCAGCCGGAGACGAGGGGCGAACACCGGGGAGCTGTTTTTT
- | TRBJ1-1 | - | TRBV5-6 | CASSFNTEAFF | TGTGCCAGCAGCTTTAACACTGAAGCTTTCTTT
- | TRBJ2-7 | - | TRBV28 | CASSLGVYEQYF | TGTGCCAGCAGTTTAGGGGTCTACGAGCAGTACTTC
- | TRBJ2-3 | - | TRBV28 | CASSFGPDTQYF | TGTGCCAGCAGTTTTGGGCCAGATACGCAGTATTTT
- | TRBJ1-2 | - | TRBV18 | CASSPDTTVGRVYGYTF | TGTGCCAGCTCACCCGACACGACGGTGGGCCGGGTGTATGGCTACACCTTC
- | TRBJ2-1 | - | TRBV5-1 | CASSPSPRADNEQFF | TGCGCCAGCAGCCCAAGTCCGAGGGCGGACAATGAGCAGTTCTTC
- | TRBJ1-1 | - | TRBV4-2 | CASSQGFRNTEAFF | TGTGCCAGCAGCCAAGGGTTCCGGAACACTGAAGCTTTCTTT
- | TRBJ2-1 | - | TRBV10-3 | CAIRGSSYNEQFF | TGTGCCATTCGGGGTAGCTCCTACAATGAGCAGTTCTTC
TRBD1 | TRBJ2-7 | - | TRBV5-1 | CASSLSGDRAHEQYF | TGCGCCAGCAGTCTGTCTGGGGACAGGGCCCACGAGCAGTACTTC
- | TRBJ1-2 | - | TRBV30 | CAWNQGGGAYGYTF | TGTGCCTGGAACCAAGGGGGGGGCGCCTATGGCTACACCTTC
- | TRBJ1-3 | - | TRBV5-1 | CASSPTGNTIYF | TGCGCCAGCTCCCCGACCGGAAACACCATATATTTT
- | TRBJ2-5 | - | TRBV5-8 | CASSSPGEQETQYF | TGTGCCAGCAGCTCACCGGGCGAACAAGAGACCCAGTACTTC
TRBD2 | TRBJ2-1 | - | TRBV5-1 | CASSSGLAGGLSSYNEQFF | TGCGCCAGCAGCTCCGGACTAGCGGGAGGCTTGAGCTCCTACAATGAGCAGTTCTTC
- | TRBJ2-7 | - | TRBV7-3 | CASSLNGGLSSYEQYF | TGTGCCAGCAGCCTAAACGGGGGGCTTAGCTCCTACGAGCAGTACTTC
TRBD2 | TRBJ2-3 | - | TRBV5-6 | CASSPGLAGPTDTQYF | TGTGCCAGCAGCCCGGGACTAGCGGGACCCACAGATACGCAGTATTTT
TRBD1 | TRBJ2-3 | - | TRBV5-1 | CASSRGTGGVTDTQYF | TGCGCCAGCAGCAGGGGGACAGGGGGCGTGACAGATACGCAGTATTTT
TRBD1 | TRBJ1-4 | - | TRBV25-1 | CASSSWRDQQGATEKLFF | TGTGCCAGCAGCTCTTGGCGCGATCAACAGGGGGCGACTGAAAAACTGTTTTTT
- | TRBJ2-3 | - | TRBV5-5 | CASSFGDFGSTDTQYF | TGTGCCAGCAGCTTTGGCGATTTCGGGAGCACAGATACGCAGTATTTT
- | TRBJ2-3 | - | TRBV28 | CASSTSSASMADTQYF | TGTGCCAGCAGTACCTCTAGCGCGTCCATGGCAGATACGCAGTATTTT
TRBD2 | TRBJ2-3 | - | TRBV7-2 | CASSNPGGRTDTQYF | TGTGCCAGCAGCAACCCGGGAGGGAGGACAGATACGCAGTATTTT
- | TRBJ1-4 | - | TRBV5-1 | CASSPGFLDNEKLFF | TGCGCCAGCAGCCCAGGGTTTTTGGATAATGAAAAACTGTTTTTT
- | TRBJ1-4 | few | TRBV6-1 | CASMRETTNEKLFF | TGTGCCAGCATGAGAGAAACAACTAATGAAAAACTGTTTTTT
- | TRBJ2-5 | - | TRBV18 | CASSPAGVVVETQYF | TGTGCCAGCTCACCAGCTGGGGTGGTAGTGGAGACCCAGTACTTC
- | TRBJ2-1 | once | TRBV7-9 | CASSEGGTRPSRSYNEQFF | TGTGCCAGCAGCGAGGGGGGGACCCGGCCGTCGCGGTCCTACAATGAGCAGTTCTTC
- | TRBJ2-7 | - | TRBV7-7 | CASSLEGLGEQYF | TGTGCTAGCAGCTTAGAAGGGTTAGGGGAGCAGTACTTC
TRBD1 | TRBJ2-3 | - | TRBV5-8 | CASSLEGTGGVDTQYF | TGTGCCAGCAGCTTGGAAGGGACAGGGGGCGTTGATACGCAGTATTTT
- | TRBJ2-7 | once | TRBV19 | CASRPLGGGSHEQYF | TGTGCCAGTAGGCCGTTAGGGGGAGGCAGTCACGAGCAGTACTTC
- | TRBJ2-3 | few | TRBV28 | CASSSSGDTQYF | TGTGCCAGCAGCTCCTCCGGGGATACGCAGTATTTT